The 15 T cell receptor beta chains reported below all come from one sample, sequenced in a study of CD8+CD57+ T cells in acquired aplastic anemia. TCR beta VDJ and CDR3 profiling used genomic DNA as template. Each CDR3 protein gets one entry after TCRdb re-called the reads with MiXCR. The sample comprises fewer than 150,000 distinct CDR3 sequences, 48% of which are singletons, and 2% to 3% rests with the top ten. Sequenced input: sorted CD4+, CD8+, or CD8+CD57+ T cells (not recorded which) from PBMCs. All receptors come from a human donor in good health, serving as a control.

The chain uses TRBV25-1 and TRBJ1-1, with D hard to call. The V gene's germline CDR1 is MGHDK and CDR2 SYGVNS. Trimming pared 4 bases from V and 2 bases from J, leaving 14 bases between. CDR3 length: 15 residues. The CDR3 DNA reads as TGTGCCAGCAGTGCGCACTCGGCAGTAAACACTGAAGCTTTCTTT. Its protein product is CASSAHSAVNTEAFF.

This clonotype has only a few counts. This chain links TRBV10-3 with TRBJ2-7; D is ambiguous. V dropped 0 bases and J dropped 3 bases, with 6 bases sitting between them. CDR1 is ENHRY and CDR2 is SYGVKD in the germline V gene. CDR3 length equals 13 residues. The CDR3 sequence: CAISESGLYEQYF. The CDR3 nucleotides read TGTGCCATCAGTGAGTCGGGTCTCTACGAGCAGTACTTC.

The CDR3: CASSVQGTSGGYNEQYF. The CDR3 nucleotides read TGTGCCAGCAGCGTGCAGGGTACTAGCGGGGGCTACAATGAGCAGTATTTT. The chain couples TRBV9 to TRBJ2-3, with 11 nucleotides matching TRBD2. J gave up 11 bases and V 2 bases, and 16 bases lay outside the gene matches. Germline loops: CDR1 SGDLS, CDR2 YYNGEE. The CDR3 length is 17 residues.

Many counts were recorded for this clonotype. The chain employs TRBV5-1 and TRBJ1-2; D is unclear. CDR1 and CDR2 (germline): SGHRS, YFSETQ. Trimming removed 0 bases at V and 7 bases at J, with 10 bases between. The CDR3 is made up of 13 amino acids. CDR3 nucleotides: TGCGCCAGCAGCTTGGAGTATGATGGTGGCTACACCTTC. Translating gives CASSLEYDGGYTF.

This clonotype was recorded at least ten times. The rearrangement links TRBV5-1 to TRBJ1-1; 7 nucleotides line up with TRBD1. The V gene's germline CDR1 is SGHRS and CDR2 YFSETQ. Unmatched junction bases numbered 7, after V lost 1 base and J lost 4 bases. This CDR3 region has 15 residues. CDR3 in amino acids: CASSLLEGARTEAFF. DNA for the CDR3: TGCGCCAGCAGCTTGTTGGAGGGGGCGCGCACTGAAGCTTTCTTT.

Many counts were recorded for this clonotype. V and J are TRBV4-2 and TRBJ2-1; 12 bases agree with TRBD2. Germline V gene lookup returns CDR1 LGHNA and CDR2 YNFKEQ. The V gene end was trimmed by 6 bases and the J gene end by 5 bases; junction bases not matched to a gene: 5. The CDR3 runs 15 residues. The CDR3 loop reads CASRLTSGGHNEQFF. The CDR3 coding sequence is TGTGCCAGCAGGCTTACTAGCGGGGGGCACAATGAGCAGTTCTTC.

Sample share makes this clonotype medium-sized. J is TRBJ2-5 and V is TRBV7-2, with D perhaps matching TRBD2 (5 bases). V gave up 4 bases and J gave up 5 bases, with 8 bases separating them. The CDR3 totals 12 residues. Germline V gene sequence: CDR1 SGHTA, CDR2 FQGNSA. In nucleotides, the CDR3 is TGTGCCAGCAGCTGGCGGGTCGAGACCCAGTACTTC. It codes for CASSWRVETQYF.

The rearrangement links TRBV2 to TRBJ2-7; D might be TRBD1 or TRBD2, each matching 5 bases. Germline V CDR1 and CDR2: SNHLY, FYNNEI. Trimming removed 6 bases from V and 1 base from J, with 13 bases in between. The CDR3 length is 14 residues. CDR3 nucleotides: TGTGCCAGCAGCTCCGGGGCAGGTTCCTACGAGCAGTACGTC. Encoded protein: CASSSGAGSYEQYV.

This chain uses TRBV7-9 with TRBJ1-1; 9 bases match TRBD1. Germline V gene sequence: CDR1 SEHNR, CDR2 FQNEAQ (reference sequence). The CDR3 spans 14 residues. V was pared by 5 bases and J by 3 bases, with 4 bases of the junction left unmatched. The CDR3 DNA follows: TGTGCCAGCAGCCAGGACAGGGGCTACACTGAAGCTTTCTTT. Translation: CASSQDRGYTEAFF.

This clonotype was recorded a few times. V is TRBV9 and J is TRBJ1-2; the match to TRBD1 covers 7 bases. The CDR3 has 17 amino acids. V was pared by 0 bases and J by 8 bases, with 16 bases of the junction left unmatched. The V gene's germline CDR1 is SGDLS and CDR2 YYNGEE. CDR3 sequence reads: CASSVEAGGAVLGGYTF. CDR3 nucleotides: TGTGCCAGCAGCGTAGAAGCAGGGGGAGCGGTTCTGGGAGGCTACACCTTC.

This clonotype was counted many times. The CDR3 reads CASSFSISYGYTF. The CDR3 DNA reads TGTGCCAGCAGCTTTTCAATAAGTTATGGCTACACCTTC. The rearrangement joins TRBV7-9 to TRBJ1-2; D gene ambiguous. V was shortened by 3 bases and J by 5 bases, with 10 bases between the two germline ends. The CDR3 is 13 residues long. Germline loops: CDR1 SEHNR, CDR2 FQNEAQ (reference sequence). The whole variable domain, filled in from reference TRBV7-9 and TRBJ1-2, reads DTGVSQNPRHKITKRGQNVTFRCDPISEHNRLYWYRQTLGQGPEFLTYFQNEAQLEKSRLLSDRFSAERPKGSFSTLEIQRTEQGDSAMYLCASSFSISYGYTFGSGTRLTVV.

The chain has TRBV29-1 and TRBJ2-1; D might be TRBD1 (5 bases). V gave up 6 bases and J gave up 5 bases, with 20 bases separating them. The germline V gene encodes CDR1 SQVTM and CDR2 ANQGSEA. This CDR3 has 15 residues. In DNA, the CDR3 is TGCAGCGTCAGGGCTCGAACTCTGGCCAACAATGAGCAGTTCTTC. It encodes CSVRARTLANNEQFF.

This clonotype was seen just once. The chain couples TRBV7-9 to TRBJ1-2; TRBD1 is a possible D gene (6 bases). V was clipped by 2 bases and J by 8 bases, with 15 bases between them. This CDR3 has 14 amino acids. Germline loops: CDR1 SEHNR, CDR2 FQNEAQ (reference sequence). This chain's CDR3 is CASSLNLDSLGYTF. The CDR3 coding sequence is TGTGCCAGCAGCTTAAACCTGGACAGTTTAGGCTACACCTTC.

This rearrangement joins TRBV5-1 to TRBJ2-1; TRBD2 aligns across 13 bases. Germline CDR1 is SGHRS and CDR2 is YFSETQ. V was clipped by 6 bases and J by 8 bases; unmatched bases: 17. This CDR3 is 18 amino acids long. CDR3 DNA: TGCGCCAGCAAACTAGCGGGGGGGCTCTTGGAAAACCCCGATGAGCAGTTCTTC. This sequence encodes CASKLAGGLLENPDEQFF.

Worth noting for this clonotype: A much larger clone differs from this one at a single base, so this may be a read error. Here the CDR3 omits its conserved ending phenylalanine or tryptophan, so a read error is the likely source. The gene calls are TRBV6-2 or TRBV6-3 and TRBJ1-5; D might be TRBD1 (6 bases). Looked up from germline, CDR1 is MNHEY and CDR2 is SVGEGT. This CDR3 region has 13 residues. Trimming stripped 4 bases from V and 4 bases from J, with 8 bases between. The CDR3 nucleotides read TGTGCCAGCAGTTGGCAGGGGAATCAGCCCCAGCATTAT. Encoded protein: CASSWQGNQPQHY.